This T cell receptor beta chain was documented in a study of control samples from healthy donors and cancer patients. The ends lost 1 base at V and 4 bases at J; junction bases unmatched: 4. The CDR3 spans 15 residues. Per the germline V gene, CDR1 is MNHEY and CDR2 is SVGAGI. Assay used: immunoSEQ multiplex PCR; TCRdb lists only in-frame clones, some missing. This table has approximately 170,000 clones, 90% to 95% appearing once. The receptor comes from a young woman in good health. The genes are TRBV6-5 and TRBJ1-1; 9 nucleotides line up with TRBD1. Sequencing was carried out using blood. This chain's CDR3 is CASSYLQGASTEAFF. In DNA form, the CDR3 reads TGTGCCAGCAGTTACTTACAGGGGGCAAGCACTGAAGCTTTCTTT.